Following are 5 T cell receptor beta chains from one sample sequenced in a study of OX40 agonist ivuxolimab in advanced cancers. TCRdb's table, derived via immunoSEQ multiplex PCR, lists solely in-frame clones and lacks some. The table lists about 110,000 clones, around 90% of them singletons. Sequenced here: CD4+ or CD8+ T cells sorted from blood, sampled in a trial of the OX40 agonist ivuxolimab. Source of these receptors: an adult with an advanced solid tumor such as melanoma, head and neck, liver or kidney cancer.

The chain carries TRBV7-2 and TRBJ2-1, with D perhaps TRBD2 (6 bases). Trimming cost V 6 bases and J 12 bases, with 24 bases left between them. There are 15 residues in the CDR3. The germline CDR1 and CDR2 sequences are SGHTA and FQGNSA. Here the CDR3 DNA reads TGTGCCAGCAGGGCCACCCGGGACTTAGTACAAGGGCAGTTCTTC. Translated: CASRATRDLVQGQFF.

This chain joins TRBV19 and TRBJ2-7; a possible D gene is TRBD2 (5 bases). CDR1 is LNHDA and CDR2 is SQIVND in the germline V gene (reference sequence). The CDR3 is made up of 13 amino acids. Trimming removed 4 bases at V and 3 bases at J, with 10 bases between. CDR3 in amino acids: CASSTGFYYEQYF. Here the CDR3 DNA reads TGTGCCAGTAGTACGGGATTCTACTACGAGCAGTACTTC.

V usage is TRBV18 and J usage is TRBJ2-3; 10 bases agree with TRBD2. Trimming removed 4 bases from V and 2 bases from J; junction bases left unmatched: 6. CDR3 size: 16 residues. The germline CDR1 and CDR2 sequences are KGHSH and LQKENI. In DNA, the CDR3 is TGTGCCAGCTCACGAGGACTAGCGGATAACACAGATACGCAGTATTTT. Translating it yields CASSRGLADNTDTQYF.

This chain uses TRBV28 with TRBJ1-2, with D unresolved. There are 13 residues in the CDR3. Deletions cut 4 bases from V and 4 bases from J, with 10 bases between. CDR1 MDHEN and CDR2 SYDVKM come from the germline V gene. The DNA for the CDR3 is TGTGCCAGCAGTTCTCCAGGTTTCTATGGCTACACCTTC. Translating gives CASSSPGFYGYTF.

This sequence joins TRBV25-1 and TRBJ1-2; a weak D match, TRBD1 (5 bases). Germline CDR1 and CDR2: MGHDK and SYGVNS. V dropped 2 bases and J dropped 8 bases, with 15 bases sitting between them. CDR3 length equals 14 residues. The CDR3 here is CASSEPGPTYGYTF. The CDR3 coding sequence is TGTGCCAGCAGTGAACCGGGACCGACTTACGGCTACACCTTC.